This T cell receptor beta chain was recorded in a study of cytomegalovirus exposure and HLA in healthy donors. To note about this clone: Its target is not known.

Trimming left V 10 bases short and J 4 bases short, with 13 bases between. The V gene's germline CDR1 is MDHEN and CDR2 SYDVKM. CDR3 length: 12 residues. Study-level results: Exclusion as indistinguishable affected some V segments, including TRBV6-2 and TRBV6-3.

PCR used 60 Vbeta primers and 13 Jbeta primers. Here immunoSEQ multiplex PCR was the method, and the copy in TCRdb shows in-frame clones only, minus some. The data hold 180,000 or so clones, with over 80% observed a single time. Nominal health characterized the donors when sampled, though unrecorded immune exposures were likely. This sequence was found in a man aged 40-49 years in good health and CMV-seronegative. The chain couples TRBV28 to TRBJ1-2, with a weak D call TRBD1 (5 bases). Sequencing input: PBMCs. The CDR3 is CAMGGEIYGYTF. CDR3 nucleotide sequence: TGTGCCATGGGGGGGGAGATCTATGGCTACACCTTC.